Below, 5 T cell receptor beta chains from the same sample are listed, as sequenced in a study of CD8+CD57+ T cells in acquired aplastic anemia. The study profiled TCR beta VDJ and CDR3 using genomic DNA as template. TCRdb fed the reads into MiXCR, producing one record per CDR3 protein. The sample lists some 190,000 distinct CDR3 sequences; about half were seen once. Material for sequencing was sorted CD4+, CD8+, or CD8+CD57+ T cells (not recorded which) from PBMCs. These receptors all come from a human donor in good health.

This sequence joins TRBV27 and TRBJ1-6; 8 bases are shared with TRBD1. J was trimmed by 7 bases and V by 8 bases; bases with no gene match: 10. Germline-derived CDR1 and CDR2 are MNHEY and SMNVEV (reference sequence). There are 15 residues in the CDR3. CDR3 sequence reads: CASGEGQGGNSPLHF. CDR3 bases: TGTGCCAGCGGGGAAGGACAGGGAGGCAATTCACCCCTCCACTTT.

V usage is TRBV6-1 and J usage is TRBJ1-6; TRBD1 aligns across 7 bases. Trimming took 1 base from V and 7 from J; bases not matched to a gene: 10. Germline V gene sequence: CDR1 MNHNS, CDR2 SASEGT. This CDR3 has 17 residues. The CDR3 DNA follows: TGTGCCAGCAGTGAAGGGACAGGTCCGCCGGTCAATTCACCCCTCCACTTT. Translating gives CASSEGTGPPVNSPLHF.

The chain recombines TRBV9 with TRBJ1-2; D unresolved. V shed 7 bases and J shed 6 bases, with 25 bases lying between them. The CDR3 consists of 16 residues. The germline V gene has CDR1 SGDLS and CDR2 YYNGEE. In nucleotides, the CDR3 is TGTGCCAGCTTGGGTTTTATTGAGGGTCTACTCGATGGCTACACCTTC. Amino acids: CASLGFIEGLLDGYTF.

Notes on this clonotype: A read error may produce the germline difference seen at one junction end. The CDR3 nucleotides are TGTGCCAGCAGTGACAACACAGATACGCAGTGTTTT. This sequence encodes CASSDNTDTQCF. This sequence joins TRBV9 and TRBJ2-3, with D unclear. Germline CDR1 reads SGDLS; CDR2 reads YYNGEE. The CDR3 sequence is 12 residues long.

The chain combines TRBV20-1 with TRBJ2-2, with 9 bases aligning to TRBD1. Germline V gene data show CDR1 as DFQATT and CDR2 as SNEGSKA (reference sequence). CDR3 size: 16 residues. Unmatched junction bases numbered 7, after V lost 2 bases and J lost 3 bases. The CDR3 region is CSARTLDRGDTGELFF. The CDR3 DNA follows: TGCAGTGCTAGAACCCTCGACAGGGGGGACACCGGGGAGCTGTTTTTT.